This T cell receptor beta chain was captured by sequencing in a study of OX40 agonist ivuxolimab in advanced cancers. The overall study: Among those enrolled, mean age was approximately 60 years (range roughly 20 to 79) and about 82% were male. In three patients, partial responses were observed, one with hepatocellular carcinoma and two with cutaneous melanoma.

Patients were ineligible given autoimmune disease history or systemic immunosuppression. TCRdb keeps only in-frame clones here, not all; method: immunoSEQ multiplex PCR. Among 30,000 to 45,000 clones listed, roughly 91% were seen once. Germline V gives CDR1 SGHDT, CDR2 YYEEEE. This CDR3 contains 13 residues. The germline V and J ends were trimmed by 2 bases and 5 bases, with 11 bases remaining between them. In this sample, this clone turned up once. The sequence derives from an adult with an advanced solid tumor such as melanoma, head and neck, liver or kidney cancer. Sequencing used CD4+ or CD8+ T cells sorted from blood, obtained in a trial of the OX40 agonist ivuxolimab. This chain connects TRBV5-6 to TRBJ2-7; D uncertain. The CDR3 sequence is CASSFVVEDEQYF. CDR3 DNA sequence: TGTGCCAGCAGCTTTGTTGTTGAGGACGAGCAGTACTTC.